A single sample is the source of the 28 T cell receptor beta chains below, sequenced in a study of blood T cell repertoires in COVID-19. TCRdb keeps only in-frame clones here, not all; method: immunoSEQ multiplex PCR. The sample has some 300,000 clones; 90% are singletons. The sequenced material came from PBMCs or T cells enriched from blood (not recorded which). These receptors originate from a woman under 30 with acute COVID-19.

The V call is TRBV28, the J call TRBJ2-7, with TRBD2 identical over 9 bases. Germline trimming cut 5 bases from V and 3 bases from J; bases unmatched to any gene: 5. CDR3 length: 14 residues. Germline CDR1 reads MDHEN; CDR2 reads SYDVKM. This CDR3 is CASSRLAGIYEQYF. CDR3 nucleotide sequence: TGTGCCAGCAGTCGGCTAGCGGGGATCTACGAGCAGTACTTC.

This chain joins TRBV24-1 and TRBJ1-5; D perhaps matches TRBD1 (5 bases). Trimming took off 9 bases at V and 6 bases at J, with 17 bases between the two ends. Looked up from germline, CDR1 is KGHDR and CDR2 is SFDVKD. The CDR3 has 14 residues. This CDR3 is CATPKKGICQPQHF. The DNA for the CDR3 is TGTGCCACCCCAAAGAAGGGGATTTGTCAGCCCCAGCATTTT.

The gene calls are TRBV5-1 and TRBJ2-2, with 10 bases identical to TRBD2. Trimming cost V 1 base and J 2 bases; bases outside gene matches: 2. Looked up from germline, CDR1 is SGHRS and CDR2 is YFSETQ. CDR3 length equals 16 residues. The CDR3 loop is CASSLLAGANTGELFF. The DNA for the CDR3 is TGCGCCAGCAGCTTGCTAGCGGGAGCTAACACCGGGGAGCTGTTTTTT. Full variable domain (missing parts from reference TRBV5-1 and TRBJ2-2): KAGVTQTPRYLIKTRGQQVTLSCSPISGHRSVSWYQQTPGQGLQFLFEYFSETQRNKGNFPGRFSGRQFSNSRSEMNVSTLELGDSALYLCASSLLAGANTGELFFGEGSRLTVL.

The gene calls are TRBV29-1 and TRBJ1-2; the D gene is possibly TRBD1 (6 bases). There are 13 residues in the CDR3. Per the germline V gene, CDR1 is SQVTM and CDR2 is ANQGSEA. V lost 6 bases and J 3 bases, leaving 14 bases between the germline ends. The CDR3 here is CSVKEQGHYGYTF. In nucleotides, the CDR3 is TGCAGCGTAAAGGAACAGGGACACTATGGCTACACCTTC.

This chain uses TRBV12-3 or TRBV12-4 with TRBJ1-2; D uncertain. CDR3 size: 11 residues. V gave up 3 bases and J gave up 5 bases, with 4 bases separating them. This chain's CDR3 is CASSFPYGYTF. The CDR3 nucleotides read TGTGCCAGCAGTTTCCCATATGGCTACACCTTC.

V is TRBV18 and J is TRBJ1-5; D unclear. The V and J ends lost 4 bases and 0 bases respectively, with 13 bases between them. Germline CDR1 is KGHSH and CDR2 is LQKENI. The CDR3 loop spans 16 amino acids. For the CDR3, the DNA is TGTGCCAGCTCACTAAGGCCGGGGAATAGCAATCAGCCCCAGCATTTT. Protein: CASSLRPGNSNQPQHF.

This chain connects TRBV7-3 to TRBJ2-1, with 10 bases identical to TRBD1. Germline loops: CDR1 SGHTA, CDR2 FQGTGA. This CDR3 region has 15 residues. Trimming took 3 bases from V and 3 from J; bases not matched to a gene: 2. The CDR3 is CASSFRTGGYNEQFF. The CDR3, as DNA: TGTGCCAGCAGCTTTCGGACAGGGGGCTACAATGAGCAGTTCTTC.

The gene calls are TRBV30 and TRBJ1-4; TRBD1 is a possible D gene (6 bases). Germline CDR1 is GTSNPN and CDR2 is SVGIG (reference sequence). The CDR3 is 15 residues long. V was pared by 1 base and J by 0 bases, with 9 bases between. CDR3 nucleotide sequence: TGTGCCTGGAGTGCCGGACAGTCAACTAATGAAAAACTGTTTTTT. It yields the protein CAWSAGQSTNEKLFF.

This clone was counted only a few times. The chain links TRBV6-5 to TRBJ1-6; 8 nucleotides match TRBD1. Germline CDR1 reads MNHEY; CDR2 reads SVGAGI. V was pared by 5 bases and J by 9 bases, with 9 bases of the junction left unmatched. This CDR3 comprises 15 residues. The CDR3 bases are TGTGCCAGCAGTCAGAAACAGGGGGGAGTTTCACCCCTCCACTTT. Protein: CASSQKQGGVSPLHF.

The chain couples TRBV6-5 to TRBJ2-1; the D gene is possibly TRBD2 (6 bases). The V end was cut by 6 bases, the J end by 10 bases, with 16 bases between. The germline CDR1 and CDR2 sequences are MNHEY and SVGAGI. The CDR3 totals 13 residues. CDR3 region: CASSLAGTHEQFF. CDR3 DNA: TGTGCCAGCAGCTTGGCCGGGACTCACGAGCAGTTCTTC.

This chain links TRBV12-5 with TRBJ2-7; 12 positions match TRBD2. The CDR3 consists of 16 residues. The germline V gene encodes CDR1 LGHNT and CDR2 FRNRAP. Trimming removed 5 bases from V and 4 bases from J; junction bases left unmatched: 9. The CDR3: CASGPLETSGGYEQYF. CDR3 DNA sequence: TGTGCTAGTGGTCCCTTGGAAACTAGCGGGGGGTACGAGCAGTACTTC.

The CDR3 sequence is CASLGQGPGNSPLHF. The DNA of the CDR3 is TGTGCCAGCCTAGGTCAGGGGCCGGGCAATTCACCCCTCCACTTT. The rearrangement uses TRBV6-5 and TRBJ1-6; D possibly corresponds to TRBD1 (6 bases). Trimming shortened V by 8 bases and J by 7 bases, and 18 bases separated the two germline ends. The CDR3 loop spans 15 amino acids. Germline V gene sequence: CDR1 MNHEY, CDR2 SVGAGI.

The chain carries TRBV7-3 and TRBJ2-1; TRBD2 is a possible D gene (6 bases). V was trimmed by 2 bases and J by 0 bases, leaving 20 bases between them. The CDR3 is 19 amino acids. The germline gives CDR1 SGHTA, CDR2 FQGTGA. Written as DNA, the CDR3 is TGTGCCAGCAGCTTAGTCGGGACTTCTAATGGGGGCTCCTACAATGAGCAGTTCTTC. It is translated as CASSLVGTSNGGSYNEQFF. The whole variable domain, filled in from reference TRBV7-3 and TRBJ2-1, reads GAGVSQTPSNKVTEKGKYVELRCDPISGHTALYWYRQSLGQGPEFLIYFQGTGAADDSGLPNDRFFAVRPEGSVSTLKIQRTERGDSAVYLCASSLVGTSNGGSYNEQFFGPGTRLTVL.

The chain links TRBV25-1 to TRBJ1-2, with unresolved D. V dropped 4 bases and J dropped 7 bases, with 4 bases sitting between them. Germline V gene data show CDR1 as MGHDK and CDR2 as SYGVNS. The CDR3 extends over 10 amino acids. CDR3 sequence reads: CASSAGGYTF. The CDR3 DNA is TGTGCCAGCAGTGCAGGTGGCTACACCTTC.

The chain employs TRBV6-1 and TRBJ2-7; the match to TRBD2 covers 9 bases. The germline V gene has CDR1 MNHNS and CDR2 SASEGT. Unmatched junction bases numbered 16, after V lost 4 bases and J lost 6 bases. The CDR3 has 17 residues. In nucleotides, the CDR3 is TGTGCCAGCAGTGTCGCGGCCCATGCGGGAGGGAAGGGCGAGCAGTACTTC. Translation gives CASSVAAHAGGKGEQYF.

The chain has TRBV18 and TRBJ2-7; D possibly corresponds to TRBD1 (6 bases). CDR1 is KGHSH, CDR2 LQKENI, per germline. This CDR3 spans 17 amino acids. Trimming cost V 0 bases and J 3 bases, with 18 bases left between them. CDR3 nucleotide sequence: TGTGCCAGCTCACCACCGAACAGGGTAGGCCGCGACTACGAGCAGTACTTC. Translating it yields CASSPPNRVGRDYEQYF.

V and J are TRBV5-1 and TRBJ2-1; D possibly corresponds to TRBD2 (5 bases). CDR3 length: 17 amino acids. Trimming cost V 0 bases and J 1 base, with 14 bases left between them. Germline CDR1 and CDR2: SGHRS and YFSETQ. DNA for the CDR3: TGCGCCAGCAGCTTGGACCCGCTAGCACCGTCCTACAATGAGCAGTTCTTC. This codes for CASSLDPLAPSYNEQFF.

This chain connects TRBV28 to TRBJ2-7, with TRBD2 matching over 14 bases. V lost 5 bases to trimming and J lost 5 bases; unmatched junction nucleotides: 5. This CDR3 region has 15 residues. In germline, CDR1 is MDHEN, CDR2 SYDVKM. CDR3 region: CASSPGLAGGDEQYF. As DNA, the CDR3 is TGTGCCAGCAGTCCCGGACTAGCGGGGGGCGACGAGCAGTACTTC.

This clone was recorded a few times. The chain has TRBV5-1 and TRBJ2-1; a possible D gene is TRBD2 (5 bases). The CDR3 contains 13 residues. V was cut by 5 bases and J by 6 bases, with 12 bases left in between. Germline CDR1 reads SGHRS; CDR2 reads YFSETQ. The CDR3 spells CASRWEPGNEQFF. The DNA for the CDR3 is TGCGCCAGCAGGTGGGAGCCCGGCAATGAGCAGTTCTTC.

The DNA of the CDR3 is TGTGCCAGCAGCACAGGGTATGGCTACACCTTC. Encoded protein: CASSTGYGYTF. The chain is built from TRBV12-3 or TRBV12-4 and TRBJ1-2; maybe TRBD1 (6 bases). This CDR3 region has 11 residues. Trimming took off 6 bases at V and 5 bases at J, with 7 bases between the two ends.

The rearrangement uses TRBV19 and TRBJ1-1; 7 bases map to TRBD1. Germline trimming cut 10 bases from V and 6 bases from J; bases unmatched to any gene: 17. CDR1 is LNHDA and CDR2 is SQIVND in the germline V gene (reference sequence). CDR3 length: 15 residues. The DNA of the CDR3 is TGTGCCACCCGGGACAGATCATTGGGCGGCCCTGAAGCTTTCTTT. It translates to CATRDRSLGGPEAFF.

The chain employs TRBV28 and TRBJ1-4; D might be TRBD1 (6 bases). This CDR3 has 16 residues. Trimming took 3 bases from V and 5 from J, leaving 16 bases between them. Germline CDR1 is MDHEN and CDR2 is SYDVKM. The CDR3: CASSFNRDTQNEKLFF. For the CDR3, the DNA is TGTGCCAGCAGTTTTAACAGGGACACCCAAAATGAAAAACTGTTTTTT.

This chain uses TRBV21-1 with TRBJ2-3; the table's D gene call, TRBD2, was not cross checked with the DNA. TRBV21-1 is flagged as a pseudogene. The CDR3 has 15 residues. This chain's CDR3 is CASSKNAGAADTQYF. CDR3 DNA: TGTGCCAGCAGCAAAAACGCGGGAGCGGCAGATACGCAGTATTTT.

Only one count was recorded for this clone. V gene TRBV6-5 combines with J gene TRBJ1-1, with 9 bases that match TRBD1. Germline loops: CDR1 MNHEY, CDR2 SVGAGI. The CDR3 has 15 residues. V was clipped by 4 bases and J by 2 bases; unmatched bases: 5. The CDR3 region has the DNA TGTGCCAGCAGTTTCCTGACAGGGGGAAACACTGAAGCTTTCTTT. It translates to CASSFLTGGNTEAFF.

CDR3 amino acids: CASSLYSGDTDTQYF. The CDR3 DNA reads as TGTGCCAGCAGCTTATATAGCGGAGACACAGATACGCAGTATTTT. This chain links TRBV7-3 with TRBJ2-3, with D possibly matching TRBD2 (6 bases). The germline V gene encodes CDR1 SGHTA and CDR2 FQGTGA. Trimming stripped 2 bases from V and 2 bases from J, with 11 bases between. CDR3 length: 15 residues.

The gene calls are TRBV5-1 and TRBJ2-3; the D gene is possibly TRBD1 (5 bases). This CDR3 spans 14 amino acids. Trimming stripped 0 bases from V and 2 bases from J, with 7 bases between. Per the germline V gene, CDR1 is SGHRS and CDR2 is YFSETQ. The CDR3 nucleotides read TGCGCCAGCAGCTTGGGGACAAACACAGATACGCAGTATTTT. Residues: CASSLGTNTDTQYF.

The gene calls are TRBV5-1 and TRBJ1-6; TRBD1 matches 7 bases. The CDR3 is 14 amino acids. J lost 8 bases, V lost 1 base, and 3 bases had no gene match. Germline loops: CDR1 SGHRS, CDR2 YFSETQ. CDR3 in DNA: TGCGCCAGCAGCTTGTCAGGGGGTGATTCACCCCTCCACTTT. This sequence encodes CASSLSGGDSPLHF.

This clone came up once. The chain has TRBV6-5 and TRBJ1-1; D might be TRBD1 (5 bases). V dropped 0 bases and J dropped 7 bases, with 12 bases sitting between them. Germline assignment: CDR1 MNHEY and CDR2 SVGAGI. The CDR3 has 14 amino acids. DNA for the CDR3: TGTGCCAGCAGTTACTCGATGGGGGGGAATGAAGCTTTCTTT. It yields the protein CASSYSMGGNEAFF.